The clone carrying this T cell receptor (beta chain) was counted at least ten times. This sample stems from a study of blood T cell repertoires in COVID-19. Study-level background: The samples span acute and convalescent COVID-19 from the United States, Italy and Spain. The analysed material was cDNA or gDNA that came from T cells, B-cell-depleted T cells, or PBMCs.

CDR1 MNHEY and CDR2 SVGAGI come from the germline V gene. This CDR3 has 13 amino acids. Trimming cost V 6 bases and J 2 bases, with 10 bases left between them. Generated by immunoSEQ multiplex PCR, the TCRdb table keeps only in-frame clones and is missing some. Of around 260,000 clones in the sample, 83% were seen once. The sequence derives from a woman between 50 and 59 years old who had recovered from COVID-19. The rearrangement uses TRBV6-5 and TRBJ1-2; weak D call: TRBD1 (5 bases). The specimen was peripheral blood. CDR3 in DNA: TGTGCCAGCAGCTACACAGGCAACTATGGCTACACCTTC. Translated, it gives CASSYTGNYGYTF.